A selection of T cell receptor beta chains follows, all from one sample in a study of control samples from healthy donors and cancer patients. Assay used: immunoSEQ multiplex PCR; TCRdb lists only in-frame clones, some missing. Of approximately 70,000 clones listed, roughly 84% are singletons. Sequencing was done on a sample of blood. Every receptor here comes from a man between 45 and 60 years old in good health. CDR3s include the opening cysteine and the closing phenylalanine or tryptophan. D genes are given only for firm matches. Clone size is not always given. Where it is, it says once, few, many or a class for expanded clones.

J gene | D gene | clone size | V gene | CDR3 DNA | CDR3 protein
TRBJ2-2 | - | - | TRBV5-4 | TGTGCCAGCAGTTCCCCCGGGACACTAAACACCGGGGAGCTGTTTTTT | CASSSPGTLNTGELFF
TRBJ1-1 | - | - | TRBV7-2 | TGTGCCAGCAGCTTAGTTAGTTTGGCGAACACTGAAGCTTTCTTT | CASSLVSLANTEAFF
TRBJ1-1 | - | - | TRBV3-1/TRBV3-2 | TGTGCCAGCAGCCGGCTGAGAAACACTGAAGCTTTCTTT | CASSRLRNTEAFF
TRBJ2-2 | TRBD2 | once | TRBV2 | TGTGCCAGCAAGGAGGGAGCGGGAGGGCCGGGGACCGGGGAGCTGTTTTTT | CASKEGAGGPGTGELFF
TRBJ2-5 | - | - | TRBV14 | TGTGCCAGCAGCCAAGATCAGCGCCGGAGCGCCTTCACCCAGGAGACCCAGTACTTC | CASSQDQRRSAFTQETQYF
TRBJ2-3 | - | - | TRBV19 | TGTGCCAGTAGTATGACAACTCCTAGCACAGATACGCAGTATTTT | CASSMTTPSTDTQYF
TRBJ2-7 | - | - | TRBV3-1/TRBV3-2 | TGTGCCAGCAGCCAAGTAAACGAGCAGTACTTC | CASSQVNEQYF
TRBJ2-5 | - | - | TRBV12-3/TRBV12-4 | TGTGCCAGCAGTGCCCGGTACCAAGAGACCCAGTACTTC | CASSARYQETQYF
TRBJ2-5 | - | once | TRBV7-2 | TGTGCCAGCAGCCGGTGGGAGCAAGAGACCCAGTACTTC | CASSRWEQETQYF
TRBJ2-1 | TRBD2 | - | TRBV29-1 | TGCAGCGTGGAGACTAGCGGGATGTACAATGAGCAGTTCTTC | CSVETSGMYNEQFF
TRBJ2-1 | - | - | TRBV10-3 | TGTGCCATCAGTGACGGGACCAGGGTGATGGAGCAGTTCTTC | CAISDGTRVMEQFF
TRBJ2-5 | TRBD1 | - | TRBV18 | TGTGCCAGCTCCCCGGCGGCACAGGGGCTAACCCAGTACTTC | CASSPAAQGLTQYF
TRBJ2-1 | TRBD2 | few | TRBV4-2 | TGTGCCAGCAGCCAAGACCTGGCGGGGGAGAGAAATGAGCAGTTCTTC | CASSQDLAGERNEQFF
TRBJ2-7 | TRBD2 | - | TRBV6-5 | TGTGCCAGCAGTTTCAGCGGGAGTTTCATCAACGAGCAGTACTTC | CASSFSGSFINEQYF
TRBJ1-1 | - | - | TRBV28 | TGTGCCAGCAGTTTCAGGGTTGAGGTGATCGGAGCTTTCTTT | CASSFRVEVIGAFF
TRBJ1-2 | TRBD1 | - | TRBV9 | TGTGCCAGCAGCGGACAGGGGGGAAACTATGGCTACACCTTC | CASSGQGGNYGYTF
TRBJ2-3 | TRBD2 | - | TRBV4-2 | TGTGCCAGCAGCCTTGGTATAGCGGGAGACACAGATACGCAGTATTTT | CASSLGIAGDTDTQYF
TRBJ2-1 | TRBD2 | - | TRBV6-2/TRBV6-3 | TGTGCCAGCAGTCGTAGCGGGGGGGGCTACAATGAGCAGTTCTTC | CASSRSGGGYNEQFF
TRBJ1-1 | TRBD1 | - | TRBV6-2/TRBV6-3 | TGTGCCAGCAGTAACAGGGCAGGGGGCACTGAAGCTTTCTTT | CASSNRAGGTEAFF
TRBJ1-4 | TRBD1 | - | TRBV7-2 | TGTGCCAGCAGCCCAGGCCCAGGGGGAAATGAAAAACTGTTTTTT | CASSPGPGGNEKLFF
TRBJ1-2 | TRBD1 | - | TRBV14 | TGTGCCAGCAGCCCCACTCTCTCGGGACAGGGAGGTGGCTACACCTTC | CASSPTLSGQGGGYTF
TRBJ2-1 | TRBD2 | - | TRBV9 | TGTGCCAGCAGCTACTCATTGGGAGCGGGAGAATTGGGTGAGCAGTTCTTC | CASSYSLGAGELGEQFF
TRBJ2-3 | TRBD2 | - | TRBV19 | TGTGCCAGTAAGGGGACTAGCGGGAGAATGACAGATACGCAGTATTTT | CASKGTSGRMTDTQYF
TRBJ1-2 | - | - | TRBV6-6 | TGTGCCAGTCATACGGGCGTGGGGGACTATGGCTACACCTTC | CASHTGVGDYGYTF
TRBJ1-1 | - | - | TRBV2 | TGTGCCAGCAGTGATTTGACAGTGAACACTGAAGCTTTCTTT | CASSDLTVNTEAFF
TRBJ2-7 | TRBD2 | - | TRBV6-2/TRBV6-3 | TGTGCCAGCAGTTACAGACTTATAGCGGGAGACGAATACGAGCAGTACTTC | CASSYRLIAGDEYEQYF
TRBJ1-1 | TRBD1 | - | TRBV7-2 | TGTGCCAGCAGCTGGGGGACAGGGGGCATCCTGAACACTGAAGCTTTCTTT | CASSWGTGGILNTEAFF
TRBJ2-1 | - | - | TRBV6-6 | TGTGCCAGCAGTTACTCTCCGGGCGCGCCCTACAATGAGCAGTTCTTC | CASSYSPGAPYNEQFF
TRBJ1-1 | - | - | TRBV7-9 | TGTGCCAGCAGCTTAATGAAGGGGCGGAGTGACACTGAAGCTTTCTTT | CASSLMKGRSDTEAFF
TRBJ1-4 | - | - | TRBV15 | TGTGCCACCAGCAGAGATACGGCAACTAATGAAAAACTGTTTTTT | CATSRDTATNEKLFF
TRBJ1-5 | - | - | TRBV28 | TGTGCCAGCAGTTGGATGACAGGAGGCAATCAGCCCCAGCATTTT | CASSWMTGGNQPQHF
TRBJ2-2 | TRBD1 | - | TRBV19 | TGTGCCAGTATCCCCTCCCAGCAGGGGGCGGGAGGGGAGCTGTTTTTT | CASIPSQQGAGGELFF
TRBJ2-3 | TRBD1 | - | TRBV23-1 | TGCGCCAGCACCCCGGACAGGGAGTGGGATACGCAGTATTTT | CASTPDREWDTQYF
TRBJ1-5 | - | few | TRBV7-9 | TGTGCCAGCAGCTTAGGACAGGCACATTCGCCCCAGCATTTT | CASSLGQAHSPQHF
TRBJ2-7 | - | few | TRBV2 | TGTGCCAGCAGCGACTACGAGCAGTACTTC | CASSDYEQYF
TRBJ2-1 | - | - | TRBV11-2 | TGTGCCAGCAACCTCTTAGGGGGGGAGAATGAGCAGTTCTTC | CASNLLGGENEQFF
TRBJ2-3 | TRBD2 | - | TRBV19 | TGTGCGACTAGTGGGAGGGCACGCACAGATACGCAGTATTTT | CATSGRARTDTQYF
TRBJ1-1 | TRBD1 | - | TRBV19 | TGTGCCAGTAGGCCCCGGGACAGGAACACTGAAGCTTTCTTT | CASRPRDRNTEAFF
TRBJ1-6 | - | - | TRBV10-3 | TGTGCCATCAGTGAGTCAGCTTCGACAGGCCCAGGATCACCCCTCCACTTT | CAISESASTGPGSPLHF
TRBJ2-7 | - | - | TRBV4-2 | TGTGCCAGCAGCCAAGCACCGACCTACGAGCAGTACTTC | CASSQAPTYEQYF
TRBJ2-5 | - | - | TRBV3-1/TRBV3-2 | TGTGCCAGCAGGGACCCCAGGGCGACCCAGTACTTC | CASRDPRATQYF
TRBJ2-7 | TRBD1 | once | TRBV29-1 | TGCAGCGGTGAGACAGGGCCCCCCCACGAGCAGTACTTC | CSGETGPPHEQYF
TRBJ2-7 | - | - | TRBV29-1 | TGCAGCGTTGTGGGGTACGAAAACAGGGTCGCCTACGAGCAGTACTTC | CSVVGYENRVAYEQYF
TRBJ1-5 | TRBD1 | - | TRBV18 | TGTGCCAGCTCAGAGGGGGCGAGCAATCAGCCCCAGCATTTT | CASSEGASNQPQHF
TRBJ2-3 | TRBD1 | - | TRBV7-9 | TGTGCCAGCAGCTCGGGGACAGGGGATAGAACAGATACGCAGTATTTT | CASSSGTGDRTDTQYF
TRBJ1-2 | - | - | TRBV6-5 | TGTGCCAGCAGACAGACACAAAACTATGGCTACACCTTC | CASRQTQNYGYTF
TRBJ2-4 | - | once | TRBV7-2 | TGTGCCAGCAGCCCTGTTAGGCGGGGAGGGACATTAGCCAAAAACATTCAGTACTTC | CASSPVRRGGTLAKNIQYF